The 22 T cell receptor beta chains below come from one sample, sequenced in a study of OX40 agonist ivuxolimab in advanced cancers. Libraries were made using the immunoSEQ multiplex PCR assay. TCRdb re-hosts the immuneACCESS table, in-frame sequences only. Its copies lack some clones; in the studies checked, an unresolved V gene accounts for under half of them, and the cause for the rest is not known. This sample lists around 60,000 clones; around 88% were detected once. More than 0.55% of the sample comes from the top ten. Here the sequenced sample was CD4+ or CD8+ T cells sorted from blood, taken in a trial of the OX40 agonist ivuxolimab. These receptors were collected from an adult with an advanced solid tumor such as melanoma, head and neck, liver or kidney cancer.

The rearrangement links TRBV27 to TRBJ2-7, with no clear D. Looked up from germline, CDR1 is MNHEY and CDR2 is SMNVEV (reference sequence). The CDR3 is made up of 13 amino acids. Deletions cut 2 bases from V and 0 bases from J, with 5 bases between. This CDR3 is CASSLGNSYEQYF. As DNA, the CDR3 is TGTGCCAGCAGTTTAGGGAACTCCTACGAGCAGTACTTC.

The V gene is TRBV7-9, the J gene TRBJ2-5; D is perhaps TRBD1 (6 bases). Trimming removed 2 bases at V and 1 base at J, with 14 bases between. Germline CDR1 reads SEHNR; CDR2 reads FQNEAQ (reference sequence). This CDR3 comprises 16 residues. CDR3 in amino acids: CASSLPGQLPQETQYF. CDR3 in DNA: TGTGCCAGCAGCTTACCGGGACAACTGCCCCAAGAGACCCAGTACTTC.

This sequence joins TRBV6-5 and TRBJ2-5; 12 bases agree with TRBD2. With V trimmed by 3 bases and J by 5 bases, 1 base remained unmatched. The CDR3 totals 14 residues. The germline V gene has CDR1 MNHEY and CDR2 SVGAGI. The CDR3 sequence is CASSYGLAGETQYF. CDR3 nucleotide sequence: TGTGCCAGCAGTTATGGACTAGCGGGGGAGACCCAGTACTTC.

This rearrangement joins TRBV12-5 to TRBJ1-2; perhaps TRBD1 as D (5 bases). This CDR3 has 14 amino acids. Looked up from germline, CDR1 is LGHNT and CDR2 is FRNRAP. V was pared by 5 bases and J by 1 base, with 11 bases between. CDR3 in amino acids: CASGPGPINYGYTF. CDR3 in DNA: TGTGCTAGTGGTCCGGGACCGATTAACTATGGCTACACCTTC.

This clone was seen a single time. This chain links TRBV5-5 with TRBJ2-7; D is ambiguous. Trimming left V 0 bases short and J 3 bases short, with 4 bases between. The CDR3 is 12 residues long. The V gene's germline CDR1 is SGHKS and CDR2 YYEKEE (reference sequence). CDR3 sequence (DNA): TGTGCCAGCAGCTTGGACCACTACGAGCAGTACTTC. Protein sequence: CASSLDHYEQYF.

This clone appeared a single time. This chain connects TRBV6-4 to TRBJ2-3; D call uncertain. Trimming pared 5 bases from V and 2 bases from J, leaving 11 bases between. Germline values: CDR1 MRHNA, CDR2 SNTAGT. The length of the CDR3 is 14 residues. In DNA, the CDR3 is TGTGCCAGCAGTACTGAACAGAACACAGATACGCAGTATTTT. This codes for CASSTEQNTDTQYF.

The chain uses TRBV5-6 and TRBJ2-1; 9 nucleotides match TRBD2. The J segment lost 5 bases and the V segment lost 0 bases, leaving 6 bases of the junction unmatched. The length of the CDR3 is 16 residues. CDR1 SGHDT and CDR2 YYEEEE come from the germline V gene. In nucleotides, the CDR3 is TGTGCCAGCAGCTTGGCCGGAGCGGGAGGAAACAATGAGCAGTTCTTC. Amino acids: CASSLAGAGGNNEQFF.

The chain carries TRBV7-9 and TRBJ1-1; 7 positions match TRBD1. Germline values: CDR1 SEHNR, CDR2 FQNEAQ (reference sequence). This CDR3 region has 13 residues. With 6 bases clipped from V and 3 bases from J, the junction kept 4 bases outside the gene matches. CDR3 sequence reads: CASSGGGYTEAFF. The DNA of the CDR3 is TGTGCCAGCAGTGGAGGGGGCTACACTGAAGCTTTCTTT.

The gene calls are TRBV6-1 and TRBJ2-1; 8 bases are a match to TRBD2. V was clipped by 6 bases and J by 2 bases; unmatched bases: 6. In germline, CDR1 is MNHNS, CDR2 SASEGT. This CDR3 spans 15 amino acids. The CDR3 sequence is CASRDSGITYNEQFF. CDR3 DNA: TGTGCCAGCAGAGATAGCGGGATAACCTACAATGAGCAGTTCTTC.

The sample holds one count of this clone. The V call is TRBV5-1, the J call TRBJ1-1; maybe TRBD1 (6 bases). Germline values: CDR1 SGHRS, CDR2 YFSETQ. V shed 4 bases and J shed 4 bases, with 14 bases lying between them. The CDR3 has 14 residues. The CDR3 loop reads CASSRDGQPTEAFF. The CDR3 DNA sequence: TGCGCCAGCAGCCGGGACGGACAGCCCACTGAAGCTTTCTTT.

The chain recombines TRBV18 with TRBJ2-5, with 11 bases lining up with TRBD1. Germline assignment: CDR1 KGHSH and CDR2 LQKENI. V trimming: 3 bases; J trimming: 5 bases; junction bases outside the gene matches: 8. This CDR3 region has 16 residues. This CDR3 reads CASSPDRGPAGETQYF. The CDR3 DNA sequence: TGTGCCAGCTCACCGGACAGGGGGCCCGCGGGGGAGACCCAGTACTTC.

The V gene is TRBV5-8, the J gene TRBJ2-4; TRBD2 aligns across 13 bases. CDR1 and CDR2 (germline): SGHTS, YDEGEE. This CDR3 is 14 amino acids long. V lost 4 bases, J lost 11 bases, and 6 bases stayed unmatched. The DNA of the CDR3 is TGTGCCAGCAGCCCCGGACTAGCGGGAGCAGTTCAGTACTTC. It translates to CASSPGLAGAVQYF.

The chain links TRBV15 to TRBJ2-7, with a tentative D call TRBD1 (5 bases). Deletions cut 1 base from V and 4 bases from J, with 17 bases between. The CDR3 is 16 residues long. Germline V gene sequence: CDR1 LNHNV, CDR2 YYDKDF (reference sequence). CDR3: CATSRGNDRTLYEQYF. CDR3 nucleotides: TGTGCCACCAGCAGAGGAAATGACAGAACCCTATACGAGCAGTACTTC.

This clone was observed a few times. CDR3 residues: CASSIGAPSGRKGQETQYF. The CDR3 bases are TGTGCCAGTAGTATAGGTGCCCCTAGCGGGAGGAAAGGGCAAGAGACCCAGTACTTC. The chain couples TRBV19 to TRBJ2-5; 11 bases align to TRBD2. The CDR3 is 19 residues long. Germline V CDR1 and CDR2: LNHDA, SQIVND (reference sequence). V lost 1 base to trimming and J lost 2 bases; unmatched junction nucleotides: 12.

V and J are TRBV11-2 and TRBJ2-3, with D perhaps TRBD2 (6 bases). V lost 3 bases and J lost 0, with 16 bases in between. CDR1 and CDR2 (germline): SGHAT, FQNNGV. CDR3 size: 17 residues. CDR3 amino acids: CASSFKGWGTSTDTQYF. The CDR3 nucleotides are TGTGCCAGCAGCTTCAAAGGTTGGGGGACTAGCACAGATACGCAGTATTTT.

The table lists this clone with a few counts. The chain combines TRBV4-2 with TRBJ2-7; 11 positions agree with TRBD2. Looked up from germline, CDR1 is LGHNA and CDR2 is YNFKEQ. The CDR3 length is 15 residues. The J segment lost 2 bases and the V segment lost 1 base, leaving 1 base of the junction unmatched. The DNA of the CDR3 is TGTGCCAGCAGCCAAGGACTAGCGGGACCCTACGAGCAGTACTTC. This translates into CASSQGLAGPYEQYF.

A few counts support this clone. The V call is TRBV5-6, the J call TRBJ2-7, with D unclear. Trimming took off 0 bases at V and 2 bases at J, with 12 bases between the two ends. The CDR3 runs 15 residues. In germline, CDR1 is SGHDT, CDR2 YYEEEE. CDR3 in DNA: TGTGCCAGCAGCTTGGTTGTGGGTTCCACCTACGAGCAGTACTTC. Translated: CASSLVVGSTYEQYF.

This sequence joins TRBV5-1 and TRBJ2-7; weak D call: TRBD2 (5 bases). The length of the CDR3 is 16 residues. Trimming left V 4 bases short and J 3 bases short, with 20 bases between. Germline V gene sequence: CDR1 SGHRS, CDR2 YFSETQ. CDR3 loop: CASSRRRLASNYEQYF. As DNA, the CDR3 is TGCGCCAGCAGCCGACGTCGGCTAGCCAGTAACTACGAGCAGTACTTC.

This clone was found once. The chain links TRBV5-1 to TRBJ2-6; possibly TRBD2 for D (6 bases). Germline CDR1 and CDR2: SGHRS and YFSETQ. This CDR3 is 16 amino acids long. Trimming left V 3 bases short and J 4 bases short, with 14 bases between. The CDR3 sequence is CASSSYSSAGANVLTF. CDR3 DNA: TGCGCCAGCAGCTCTTACTCTAGCGCCGGGGCCAACGTCCTGACTTTC.

V usage is TRBV5-4 and J usage is TRBJ2-1, with 9 positions matching TRBD2. Germline CDR1 is SGHNT and CDR2 is YYREEE (reference sequence). This CDR3 contains 15 residues. With 0 bases clipped from V and 4 bases from J, the junction kept 2 bases outside the gene matches. CDR3 in amino acids: CASSLGLAEYNEQFF. CDR3 DNA: TGTGCCAGCAGCTTGGGACTAGCGGAGTACAATGAGCAGTTCTTC.

This chain joins TRBV5-5 and TRBJ2-5; D is unclear. Germline CDR1 SGHKS, CDR2 YYEKEE (reference sequence). This CDR3 region has 15 residues. V lost 2 bases to trimming and J lost 3 bases, with 14 bases between them. CDR3 bases: TGTGCCAGCAGCTTTCTCCCCTTGGTTGAAGAGACCCAGTACTTC. It specifies CASSFLPLVEETQYF.

The rearrangement links TRBV7-6 to TRBJ2-3; maybe TRBD2 (5 bases). V was shortened by 5 bases and J by 1 base, with 16 bases between the two germline ends. The CDR3 is made up of 16 amino acids. The germline CDR1 and CDR2 sequences are SGHVS and FNYEAQ. Here the CDR3 reads CASSPDDYSGTDTQYF. The CDR3, as DNA: TGTGCCAGCAGCCCGGATGACTATAGCGGCACAGATACGCAGTATTTT.